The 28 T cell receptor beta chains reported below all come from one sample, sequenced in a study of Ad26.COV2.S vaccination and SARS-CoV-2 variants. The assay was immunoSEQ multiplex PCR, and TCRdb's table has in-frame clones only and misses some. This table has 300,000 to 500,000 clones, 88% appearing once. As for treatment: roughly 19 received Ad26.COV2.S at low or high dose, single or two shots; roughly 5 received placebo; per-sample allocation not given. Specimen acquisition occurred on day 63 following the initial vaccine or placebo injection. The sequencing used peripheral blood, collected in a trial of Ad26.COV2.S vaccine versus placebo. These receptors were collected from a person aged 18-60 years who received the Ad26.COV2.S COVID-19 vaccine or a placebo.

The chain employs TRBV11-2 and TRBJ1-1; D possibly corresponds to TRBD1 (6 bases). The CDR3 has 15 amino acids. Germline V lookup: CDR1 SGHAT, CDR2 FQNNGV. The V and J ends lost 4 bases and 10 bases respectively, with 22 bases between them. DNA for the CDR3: TGTGCCAGCAGCTCCTCGGGACACTCGAAGGTCGGAGCTTTCTTT. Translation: CASSSSGHSKVGAFF.

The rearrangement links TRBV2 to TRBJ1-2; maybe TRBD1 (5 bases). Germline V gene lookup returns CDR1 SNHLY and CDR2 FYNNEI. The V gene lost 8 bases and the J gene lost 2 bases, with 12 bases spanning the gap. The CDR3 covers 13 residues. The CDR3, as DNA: TGTGCCAGCCGCGAAGGGGTAAACTATGGCTACACCTTC. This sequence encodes CASREGVNYGYTF.

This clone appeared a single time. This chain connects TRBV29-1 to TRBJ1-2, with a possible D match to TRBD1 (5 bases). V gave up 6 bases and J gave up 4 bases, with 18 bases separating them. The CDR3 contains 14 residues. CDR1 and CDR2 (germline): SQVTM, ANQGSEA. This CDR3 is CSVGAGESTYGYTF. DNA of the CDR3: TGCAGCGTAGGGGCCGGAGAGAGCACCTATGGCTACACCTTC.

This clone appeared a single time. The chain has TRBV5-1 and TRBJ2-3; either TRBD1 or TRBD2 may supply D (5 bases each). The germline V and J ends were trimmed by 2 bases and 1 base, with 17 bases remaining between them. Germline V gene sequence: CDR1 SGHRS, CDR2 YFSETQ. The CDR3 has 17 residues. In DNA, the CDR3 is TGCGCCAGCAGCTTAGGCCCCGGGACCAGCGGCACAGATACGCAGTATTTT. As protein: CASSLGPGTSGTDTQYF.

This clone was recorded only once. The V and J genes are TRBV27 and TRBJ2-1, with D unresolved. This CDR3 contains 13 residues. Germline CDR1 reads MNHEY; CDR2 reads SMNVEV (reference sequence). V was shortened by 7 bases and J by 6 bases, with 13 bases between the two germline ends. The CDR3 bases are TGTGCCAGCATCCCTTTCAGCTCCAATGAGCAGTTCTTC. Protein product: CASIPFSSNEQFF.

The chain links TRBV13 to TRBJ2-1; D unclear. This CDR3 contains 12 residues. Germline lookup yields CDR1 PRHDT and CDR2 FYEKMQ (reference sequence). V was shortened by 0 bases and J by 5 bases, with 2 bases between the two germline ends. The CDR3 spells CASSLGNNEQFF. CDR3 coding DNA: TGTGCCAGCAGCTTAGGGAACAATGAGCAGTTCTTC.

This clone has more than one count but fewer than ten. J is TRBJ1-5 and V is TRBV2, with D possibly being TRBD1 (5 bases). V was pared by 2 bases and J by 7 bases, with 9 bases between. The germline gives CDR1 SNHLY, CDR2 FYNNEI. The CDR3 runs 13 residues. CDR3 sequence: CASSERGAQPQHF. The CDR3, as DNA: TGTGCCAGCAGTGAAAGGGGTGCCCAGCCCCAGCATTTT.

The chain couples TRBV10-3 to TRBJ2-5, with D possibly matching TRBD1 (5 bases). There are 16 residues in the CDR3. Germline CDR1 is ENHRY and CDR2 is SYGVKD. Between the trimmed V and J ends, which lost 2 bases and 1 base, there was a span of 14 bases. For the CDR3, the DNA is TGTGCCATCAGTGAGAGTAGTGGGGCTGGCCAAGAGACCCAGTACTTC. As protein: CAISESSGAGQETQYF.

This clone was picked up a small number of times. CDR3 in amino acids: CASSYRPGTNYGYTF. CDR3 sequence (DNA): TGTGCCAGCAGTTACCGTCCCGGGACTAACTATGGCTACACCTTC. This sequence joins TRBV6-2 or TRBV6-3 and TRBJ1-2, with D hard to call. The CDR3 totals 15 residues. CDR1 and CDR2 (germline): MNHEY, SVGEGT. Between the trimmed V and J ends, which lost 2 bases and 0 bases, there was a span of 10 bases.

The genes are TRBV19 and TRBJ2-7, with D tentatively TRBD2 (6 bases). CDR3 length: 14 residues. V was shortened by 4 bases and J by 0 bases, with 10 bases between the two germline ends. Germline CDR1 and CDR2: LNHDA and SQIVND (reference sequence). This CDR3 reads CASSRPGSSYEQYF. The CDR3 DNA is TGTGCCAGTAGTAGGCCCGGGAGCTCCTACGAGCAGTACTTC.

Here the CDR3 reads CASSWTGDTQYF. CDR3 DNA: TGTGCCAGCAGTTGGACCGGAGATACGCAGTATTTT. The chain employs TRBV6-2 or TRBV6-3 and TRBJ2-3; D gene unclear. The V gene lost 4 bases and the J gene lost 5 bases, with 7 bases spanning the gap. Per the germline V gene, CDR1 is MNHEY and CDR2 is SVGEGT. CDR3 length equals 12 residues.

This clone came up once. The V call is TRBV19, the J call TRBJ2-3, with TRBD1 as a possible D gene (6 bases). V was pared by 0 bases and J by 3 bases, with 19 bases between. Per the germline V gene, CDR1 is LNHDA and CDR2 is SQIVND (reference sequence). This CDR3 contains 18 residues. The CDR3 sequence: CASSIDREVGRGTDTQYF. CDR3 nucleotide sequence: TGTGCCAGTAGTATAGATAGAGAGGTAGGCAGGGGAACAGATACGCAGTATTTT.

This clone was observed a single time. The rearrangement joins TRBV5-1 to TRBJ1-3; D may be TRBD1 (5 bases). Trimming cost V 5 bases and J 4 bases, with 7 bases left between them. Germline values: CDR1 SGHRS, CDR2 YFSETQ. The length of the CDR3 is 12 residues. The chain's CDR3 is CASRSGGNTIYF. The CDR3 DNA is TGCGCCAGCAGGTCAGGGGGAAACACCATATATTTT.

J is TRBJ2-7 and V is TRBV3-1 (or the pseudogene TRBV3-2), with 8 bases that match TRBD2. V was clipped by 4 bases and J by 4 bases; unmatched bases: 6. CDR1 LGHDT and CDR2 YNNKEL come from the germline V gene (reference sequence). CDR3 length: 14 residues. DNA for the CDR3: TGTGCCAGCAGCCCCCGGGGGGGCGCGTACGAGCAGTACTTC. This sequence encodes CASSPRGGAYEQYF.

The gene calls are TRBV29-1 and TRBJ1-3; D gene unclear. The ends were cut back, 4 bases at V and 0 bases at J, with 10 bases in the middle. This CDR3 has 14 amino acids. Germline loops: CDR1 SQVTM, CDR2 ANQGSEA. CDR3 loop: CSVGSVSSGNTIYF. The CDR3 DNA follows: TGCAGCGTTGGGTCAGTGAGCTCTGGAAACACCATATATTTT.

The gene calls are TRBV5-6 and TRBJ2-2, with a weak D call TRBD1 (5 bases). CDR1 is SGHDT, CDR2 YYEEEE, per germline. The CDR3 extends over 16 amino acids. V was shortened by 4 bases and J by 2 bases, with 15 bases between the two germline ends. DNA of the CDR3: TGTGCCAGCAGCCCCTTGTCTGGGGCCAACACCGGGGAGCTGTTTTTT. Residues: CASSPLSGANTGELFF.

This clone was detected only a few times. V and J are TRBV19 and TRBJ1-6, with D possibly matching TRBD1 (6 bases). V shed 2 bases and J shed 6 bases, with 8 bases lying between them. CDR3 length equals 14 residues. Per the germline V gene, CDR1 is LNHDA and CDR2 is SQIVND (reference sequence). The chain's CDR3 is CASSIPRGNSPLHF. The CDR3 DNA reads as TGTGCCAGTAGTATACCCAGGGGTAATTCACCCCTCCACTTT.

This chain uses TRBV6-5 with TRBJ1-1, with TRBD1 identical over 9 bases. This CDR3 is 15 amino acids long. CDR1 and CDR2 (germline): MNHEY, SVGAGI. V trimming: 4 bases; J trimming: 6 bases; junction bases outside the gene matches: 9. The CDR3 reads CASSSRDRESSEAFF. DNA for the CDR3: TGTGCCAGCAGTTCTAGGGACAGGGAGAGTTCTGAAGCTTTCTTT.

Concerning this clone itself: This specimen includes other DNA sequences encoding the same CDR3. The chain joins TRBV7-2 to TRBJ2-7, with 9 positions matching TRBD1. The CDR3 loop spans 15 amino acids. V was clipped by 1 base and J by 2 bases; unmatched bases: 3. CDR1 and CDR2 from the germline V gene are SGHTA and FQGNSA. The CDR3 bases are TGTGCCAGCAGCTTAGGAACAGGGGGCCCCTACGAGCAGTACTTC. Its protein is CASSLGTGGPYEQYF.

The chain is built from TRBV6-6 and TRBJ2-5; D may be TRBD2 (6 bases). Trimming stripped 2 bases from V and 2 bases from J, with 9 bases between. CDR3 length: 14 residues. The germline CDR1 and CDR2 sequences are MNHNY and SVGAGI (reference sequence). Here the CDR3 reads CASSYGTFQETQYF. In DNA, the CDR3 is TGTGCCAGCAGTTACGGGACTTTTCAAGAGACCCAGTACTTC.

This chain's CDR3 is CASSLDKFSTDTQYF. CDR3 DNA: TGTGCCAGCAGTCTCGACAAATTCTCCACAGATACGCAGTATTTT. The rearrangement uses TRBV2 and TRBJ2-3, with D unclear. CDR1 is SNHLY, CDR2 FYNNEI, per germline. V lost 5 bases and J lost 2, with 14 bases in between. The CDR3 has 15 amino acids.

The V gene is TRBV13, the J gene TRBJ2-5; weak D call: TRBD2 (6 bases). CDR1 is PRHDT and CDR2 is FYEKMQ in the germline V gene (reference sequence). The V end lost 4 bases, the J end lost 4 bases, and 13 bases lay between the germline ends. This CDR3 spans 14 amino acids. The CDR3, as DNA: TGTGCCAGCAGCTCCCGGGGGTCCCGAGAGACCCAGTACTTC. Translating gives CASSSRGSRETQYF.

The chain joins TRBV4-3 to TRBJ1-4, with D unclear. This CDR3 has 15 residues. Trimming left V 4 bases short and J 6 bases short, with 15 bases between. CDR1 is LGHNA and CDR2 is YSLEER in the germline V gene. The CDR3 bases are TGCGCCAGCAGCCCTACACCGGCGGGAGATGAAAAACTGTTTTTT. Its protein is CASSPTPAGDEKLFF.

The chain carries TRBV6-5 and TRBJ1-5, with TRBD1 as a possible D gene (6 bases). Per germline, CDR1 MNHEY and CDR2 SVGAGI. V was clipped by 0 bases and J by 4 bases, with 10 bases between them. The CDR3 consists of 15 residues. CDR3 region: CASSYSTGSNQPQHF. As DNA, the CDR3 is TGTGCCAGCAGTTACTCGACAGGCAGTAATCAGCCCCAGCATTTT.

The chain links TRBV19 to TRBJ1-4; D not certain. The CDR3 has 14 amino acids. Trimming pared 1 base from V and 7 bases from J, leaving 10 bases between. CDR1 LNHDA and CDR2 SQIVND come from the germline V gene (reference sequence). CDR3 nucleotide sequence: TGTGCCAGTAGTATAGGGCGCCGCGGTGAAAAACTGTTTTTT. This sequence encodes CASSIGRRGEKLFF.

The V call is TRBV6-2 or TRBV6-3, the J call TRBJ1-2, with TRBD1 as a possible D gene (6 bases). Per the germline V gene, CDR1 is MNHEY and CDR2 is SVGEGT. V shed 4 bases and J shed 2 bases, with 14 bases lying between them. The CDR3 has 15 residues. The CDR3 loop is CASSLGITGNYGYTF. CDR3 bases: TGTGCCAGCAGTTTGGGAATTACAGGGAACTATGGCTACACCTTC.

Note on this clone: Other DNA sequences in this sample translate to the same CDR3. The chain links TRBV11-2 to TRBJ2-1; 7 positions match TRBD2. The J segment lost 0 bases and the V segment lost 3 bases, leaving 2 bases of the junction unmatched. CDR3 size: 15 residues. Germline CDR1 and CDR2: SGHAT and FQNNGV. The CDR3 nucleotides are TGTGCCAGCAGCTTGGGAGGGAGCTCCTACAATGAGCAGTTCTTC. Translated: CASSLGGSSYNEQFF.

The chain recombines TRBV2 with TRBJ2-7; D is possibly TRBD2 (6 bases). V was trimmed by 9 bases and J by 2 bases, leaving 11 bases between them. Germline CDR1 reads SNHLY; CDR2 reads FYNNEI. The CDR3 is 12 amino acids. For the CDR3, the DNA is TGTGCCAGTCGGGACTGGGCCTACGAGCAGTACTTC. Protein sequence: CASRDWAYEQYF.